Sequencing of this TCR beta chain was carried out in a study of blood T cell repertoires in COVID-19 (dated by TCRdb to 2019 to 2021). For the study in its entirety: Samples covering the acute and convalescent phases of COVID-19 were provided by collaborators in the United States, Italy and Spain. The prospective study material was composed of cDNA or gDNA derived from T cells, B-cell-depleted T cells, or PBMCs. The dataset comprised deeply sampled blood TCRbeta repertoires from subjects exposed to, actively infected with, or recovered from COVID-19. The repertoires were made available in a free public database intended to serve as a resource for research on the immune response to SARS-CoV-2. Samples were obtained from the ongoing ImmuneRACE study (first 160 participants) and from 950 to 1,500 subjects provided by 6 global collaborators. The sample metadata nearly always contained a de-identified subject ID, COVID-19 status, age in years and sex. Where HLA class I and class II types were available, the types were taken from metadata supplied by the sample provider, not from assay-based typing. What the research found in general, with its limitations: How much clinical and demographic metadata was included differed by source and by participant, and the metadata was provided uncurated.

After removal of 2 bases from V and 3 bases from J, the junction retains 5 bases not matched to a gene. From the cysteine through the phenylalanine, the CDR3 covers 16 amino acids. CDR3 DNA only is kept here, 48 bases in frame from base 1. In the germline V gene, CDR1 corresponds to SGDLS and CDR2 to YYNGEE. TCRbeta CDR3 regions were amplified from genomic DNA using the immunoSEQ Assay, a bias-controlled multiplex PCR. The paper's processing steps were these. The number of nucleated cells in each sample was estimated by amplification of reference gene primers within the assay. To quantify the absolute abundance of each unique TCRbeta CDR3 rearrangement, sequence reads were collapsed and filtered. Productive Simpson clonality was computed per sample as the square root of Simpson's diversity index over productive rearrangements. Not all clones reach the TCRdb copy of this immuneACCESS table, which keeps in-frame sequences only. Checked studies attribute under half of the gap to unresolved V genes and leave the rest unexplained. That table furnishes V, J and clone size, whereas the DNA furnished D and trimming. The sample contains roughly 45,000 clones, approximately 84% of them found a single time. The top ten constitute 4% to 5.5% of the sample.

This clone was observed once. Its binding antigen is unknown. It has no much larger one-base neighbor in the sample; base qualities were not kept. Whole blood was collected in K2EDTA tubes by collaborating institutions according to the institutions' own protocols. For TCRbeta analysis, collaborators shipped samples in one of three forms: frozen whole blood, isolated PBMCs, or DNA extracted from either of those sample types. The V gene is TRBV9 and the J gene is TRBJ2-1; TRBD2 matches 10 bases in the middle. Sequencing input: peripheral blood. This TCR was recovered from a man aged 50-60 years with active COVID-19. The DNA is TGTGCCAGCAGCGTCCCTAGCGGGGGCGACTACAATGAGCAGTTCTTC. It is translated as CASSVPSGGDYNEQFF.